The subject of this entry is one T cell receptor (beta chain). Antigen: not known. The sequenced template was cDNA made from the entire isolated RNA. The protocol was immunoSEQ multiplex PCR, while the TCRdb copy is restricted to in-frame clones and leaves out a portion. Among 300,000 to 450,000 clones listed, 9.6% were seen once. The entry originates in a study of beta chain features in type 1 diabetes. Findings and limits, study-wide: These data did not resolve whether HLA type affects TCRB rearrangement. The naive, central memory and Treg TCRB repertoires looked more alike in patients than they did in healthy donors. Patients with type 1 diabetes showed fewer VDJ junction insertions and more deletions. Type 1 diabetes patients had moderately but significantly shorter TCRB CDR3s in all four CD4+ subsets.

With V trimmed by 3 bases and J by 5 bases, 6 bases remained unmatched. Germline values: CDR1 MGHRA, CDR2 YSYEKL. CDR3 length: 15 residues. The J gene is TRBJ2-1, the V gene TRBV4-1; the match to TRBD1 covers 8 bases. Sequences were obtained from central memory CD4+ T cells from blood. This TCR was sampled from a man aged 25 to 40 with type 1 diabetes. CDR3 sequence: CASSQQGAYNNEQFF. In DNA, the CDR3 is TGCGCCAGCAGCCAGCAGGGGGCGTACAACAATGAGCAGTTCTTC.